This T cell receptor (beta chain) was sequenced for a study of early T cells in non-severe SARS-CoV-2 infection. This clonotype came up many times. Attachment of unique molecular identifiers was made to individual cDNA molecules. One entry per CDR3 protein, called by TCRdb with MiXCR from the 5' RACE reads. The sample lists about 48,000 distinct CDR3 sequences; about 7.8% were seen once. The CDR3 loop spans 16 amino acids. V lost 1 base and J lost 2; bases outside the gene matches: 7. Germline V gives CDR1 MDHEN, CDR2 SYDVKM. The source material was whole blood. This TCR was recovered from an adult who was a healthcare worker with PCR-confirmed SARS-CoV-2 infection or an uninfected control (not recorded which). V gene TRBV28 combines with J gene TRBJ1-2, with 7 bases that match TRBD1. CDR3 nucleotide sequence: TGTGCCAGCAGTTTATCCGGATGGGACAGCAACTATGGCTACACCTTC. Its protein product is CASSLSGWDSNYGYTF.